A single sample gave rise to the 8 T cell receptor beta chains below, sequenced in a study of blood T cell repertoires in COVID-19. TCRdb keeps only in-frame clones here, not all; method: immunoSEQ multiplex PCR. The sample yields over 55,000 clones, over 80% seen once. The specimen sequenced was peripheral blood. The receptors originated from a man aged 45-60 years with active COVID-19.

The V and J genes are TRBV5-1 and TRBJ1-2; 8 nucleotides match TRBD1. This CDR3 is built from 13 residues. Trimming cost V 0 bases and J 8 bases; bases outside gene matches: 3. Looked up from germline, CDR1 is SGHRS and CDR2 is YFSETQ. CDR3 sequence reads: CASSLDRGSGYTF. The DNA of the CDR3 is TGCGCCAGCAGCTTGGACAGGGGGTCGGGCTACACCTTC.

A single count supports this clone. This chain joins TRBV2 and TRBJ1-6, with 8 bases that match TRBD1. The CDR3 extends over 16 amino acids. Germline V gene data show CDR1 as SNHLY and CDR2 as FYNNEI. Trimming at V came to 3 bases and at J to 2 bases, leaving 3 bases not matched to a gene. The CDR3: CASSDRGPTYNSPLHF. CDR3 DNA: TGTGCCAGCAGTGACAGGGGGCCCACCTATAATTCACCCCTCCACTTT.

The rearrangement joins TRBV6-5 to TRBJ1-6; no reliable D call. Trimming removed 0 bases at V and 8 bases at J, with 11 bases between. In germline, CDR1 is MNHEY, CDR2 SVGAGI. The CDR3 consists of 15 residues. The CDR3 region has the DNA TGTGCCAGCAGTTACTCAGCAAACTTGGATTCACCCCTCCACTTT. It specifies CASSYSANLDSPLHF.

V and J are TRBV7-3 and TRBJ1-1; 7 bases are shared with TRBD1. In germline, CDR1 is SGHTA, CDR2 FQGTGA. The CDR3 extends over 20 amino acids. Trimming took 1 base from V and 6 from J; bases not matched to a gene: 23. CDR3 DNA: TGTGCCAGCAGCTTAATCGGGAACGAGCGTAATTACGACAGGGTCTCTGAAGCTTTCTTT. Protein product: CASSLIGNERNYDRVSEAFF.

A single count supports this clone. This CDR3 reads CATYRVGTRGGNYGYTF. DNA of the CDR3: TGTGCCACCTACAGGGTTGGGACCCGGGGTGGAAACTATGGCTACACCTTC. The chain is built from TRBV10-3 and TRBJ1-2; a weak D match, TRBD1 (6 bases). Germline assignment: CDR1 ENHRY and CDR2 SYGVKD. The length of the CDR3 is 17 residues. V shed 10 bases and J shed 2 bases, with 26 bases lying between them.

The V and J genes are TRBV4-2 and TRBJ1-6; 10 bases agree with TRBD1. The J segment lost 2 bases and the V segment lost 4 bases, leaving 5 bases of the junction unmatched. Germline CDR1 is LGHNA and CDR2 is YNFKEQ. This CDR3 comprises 17 residues. The CDR3: CASSLQGQGAYNSPLHF. The DNA of the CDR3 is TGTGCCAGCAGCCTTCAAGGACAGGGGGCCTATAATTCACCCCTCCACTTT.

The V gene is TRBV27, the J gene TRBJ2-7; TRBD2 aligns across 9 bases. The length of the CDR3 is 13 residues. With V trimmed by 6 bases and J by 6 bases, 6 bases remained unmatched. CDR1 is MNHEY and CDR2 is SMNVEV in the germline V gene (reference sequence). The CDR3 loop is CASSRGLASEQYF. The CDR3 nucleotides are TGTGCCAGCAGCCGGGGACTAGCCTCCGAGCAGTACTTC.

This clone occurred once. The chain links TRBV6-5 to TRBJ2-7; TRBD2 agrees at 7 bases. From germline, CDR1 is MNHEY and CDR2 SVGAGI. V trimming: 8 bases; J trimming: 2 bases; junction bases outside the gene matches: 12. The CDR3 extends over 15 amino acids. CDR3 nucleotide sequence: TGTGCCAGCGTACAGAGGGCGGGAGCTACCTACGAGCAGTACTTC. Its translation is CASVQRAGATYEQYF.